This TCR beta chain is drawn from a study of T cell changes during pregnancy in multiple sclerosis. V gave up 10 bases and J gave up 3 bases, with 13 bases separating them. Germline values: CDR1 MNHNS, CDR2 SASEGT. The CDR3 extends over 12 amino acids. Sequencing was performed with immunoSEQ multiplex PCR; in TCRdb, only in-frame clones are kept and a portion is missing. The sample shows under 110,000 clones, approximately 92% of them seen only once. The starting material was peripheral blood, obtained in the second trimester of pregnancy. The sequence was collected from a female donor with multiple sclerosis, enrolled in a pregnancy study. This rearrangement joins TRBV6-1 to TRBJ2-7; D is perhaps TRBD1 (6 bases). The CDR3 is CAISGHYYEQYF. The DNA for the CDR3 is TGTGCCATATCGGGACACTACTACGAGCAGTACTTC.